The present T cell receptor (beta chain) was sequenced within a study of blood T cell repertoires in COVID-19. V shed 7 bases and J shed 1 base, with 13 bases lying between them. The CDR3 extends over 14 amino acids. CDR1 is MNHEY, CDR2 SVGAGI, per germline. The authors' processing: Amplification with reference gene primers provided the estimates of nucleated cell counts. Data came from immunoSEQ multiplex PCR; TCRdb stores just in-frame clones and leaves some out. The DNA gave D and trimming, while V, J and clone size come from that table. The top ten clones hold over 3.5% of a sample with about 170,000 clones, around 87% of them seen once.

J is TRBJ1-1 and V is TRBV6-5; tentatively, D is TRBD1 (5 bases). This receptor was taken from a man aged 18 to 30 with active or convalescent COVID-19. Material for sequencing was peripheral blood. The CDR3 nucleotides are TGTGCCAGCACCCGACTGGGGCCGAACACTGAAGCTTTCTTT. It specifies CASTRLGPNTEAFF.